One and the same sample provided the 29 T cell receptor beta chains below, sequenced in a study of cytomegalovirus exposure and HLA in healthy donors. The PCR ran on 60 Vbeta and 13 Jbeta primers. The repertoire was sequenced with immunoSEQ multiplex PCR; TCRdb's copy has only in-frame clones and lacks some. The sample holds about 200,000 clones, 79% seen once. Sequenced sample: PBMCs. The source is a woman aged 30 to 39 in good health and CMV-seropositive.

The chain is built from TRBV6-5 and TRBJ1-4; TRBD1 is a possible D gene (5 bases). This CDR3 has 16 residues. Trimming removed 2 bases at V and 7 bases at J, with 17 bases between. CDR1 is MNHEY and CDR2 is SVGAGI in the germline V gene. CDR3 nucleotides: TGTGCCAGCAGTTACGGCAGGGAACGAACGAGTGAAAAACTGTTTTTT. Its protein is CASSYGRERTSEKLFF.

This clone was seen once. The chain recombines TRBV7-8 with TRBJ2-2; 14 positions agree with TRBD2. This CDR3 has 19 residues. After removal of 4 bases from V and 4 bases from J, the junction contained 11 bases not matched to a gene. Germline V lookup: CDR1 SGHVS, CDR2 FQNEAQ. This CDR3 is CASSSRLAGGARGTGELFF. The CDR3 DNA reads TGTGCCAGCAGCTCAAGACTAGCGGGAGGGGCGCGGGGCACCGGGGAGCTGTTTTTT. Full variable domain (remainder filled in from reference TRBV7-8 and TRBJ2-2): GAGVSQSPRYKVAKRGQDVALRCDPISGHVSLFWYQQALGQGPEFLTYFQNEAQLDKSGLPSDRFFAERPEGSVSTLKIQRTQQEDSAVYLCASSSRLAGGARGTGELFFGEGSRLTVL.

CDR3 loop: CSVQFGLSYEQYF. The CDR3 coding sequence is TGCAGCGTTCAATTCGGACTCTCCTACGAGCAGTACTTC. The chain links TRBV29-1 to TRBJ2-7; tentatively, D is TRBD2 (5 bases). V lost 5 bases and J 0 bases, leaving 11 bases between the germline ends. In germline, CDR1 is SQVTM, CDR2 ANQGSEA. This CDR3 is 13 amino acids long.

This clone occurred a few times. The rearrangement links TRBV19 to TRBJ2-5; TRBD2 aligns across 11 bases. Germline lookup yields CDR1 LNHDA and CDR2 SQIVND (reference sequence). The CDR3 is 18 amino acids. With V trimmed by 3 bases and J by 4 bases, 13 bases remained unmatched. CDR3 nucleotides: TGTGCCAGTAGTATTTGGCCCGGGGGTAGCGGGAGGGGAGAGACCCAGTACTTC. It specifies CASSIWPGGSGRGETQYF.

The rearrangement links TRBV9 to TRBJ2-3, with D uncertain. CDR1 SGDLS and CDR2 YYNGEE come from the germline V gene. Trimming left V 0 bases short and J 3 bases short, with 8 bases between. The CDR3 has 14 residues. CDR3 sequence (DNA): TGTGCCAGCAGCGTAGGGAGACCTACAGATACGCAGTATTTT. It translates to CASSVGRPTDTQYF. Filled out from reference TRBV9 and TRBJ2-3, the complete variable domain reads DSGVTQTPKHLITATGQRVTLRCSPRSGDLSVYWYQQSLDQGLQFLIQYYNGEERAKGNILERFSAQQFPDLHSELNLSSLELGDSALYFCASSVGRPTDTQYFGPGTRLTVL.

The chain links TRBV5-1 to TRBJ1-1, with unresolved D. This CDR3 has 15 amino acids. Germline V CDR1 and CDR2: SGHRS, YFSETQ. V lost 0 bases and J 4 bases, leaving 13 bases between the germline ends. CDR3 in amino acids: CASSLGSSGGTEAFF. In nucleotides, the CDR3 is TGCGCCAGCAGCTTGGGGAGTTCGGGAGGCACTGAAGCTTTCTTT.

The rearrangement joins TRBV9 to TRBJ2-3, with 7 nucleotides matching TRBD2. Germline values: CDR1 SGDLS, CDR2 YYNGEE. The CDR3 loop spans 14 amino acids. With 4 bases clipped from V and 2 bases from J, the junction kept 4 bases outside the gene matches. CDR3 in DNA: TGTGCCAGCAGCCCGGGACTATCCACAGATACGCAGTATTTT. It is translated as CASSPGLSTDTQYF.

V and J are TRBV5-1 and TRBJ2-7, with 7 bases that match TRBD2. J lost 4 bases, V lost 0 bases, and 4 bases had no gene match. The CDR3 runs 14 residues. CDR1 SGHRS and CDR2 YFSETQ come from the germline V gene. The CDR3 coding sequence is TGCGCCAGCAGCTTGGGCGGGAGAAGGTACGAGCAGTACTTC. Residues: CASSLGGRRYEQYF.

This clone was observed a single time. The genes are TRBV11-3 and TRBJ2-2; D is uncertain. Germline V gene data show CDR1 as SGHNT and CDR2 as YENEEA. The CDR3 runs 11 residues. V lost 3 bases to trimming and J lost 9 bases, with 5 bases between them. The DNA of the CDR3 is TGTGCCAGCAGCTTCAACTGGGAGCTGTTTTTT. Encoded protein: CASSFNWELFF.

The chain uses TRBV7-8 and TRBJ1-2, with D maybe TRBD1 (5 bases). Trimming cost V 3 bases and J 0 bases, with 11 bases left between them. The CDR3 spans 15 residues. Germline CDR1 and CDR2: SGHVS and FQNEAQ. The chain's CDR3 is CASSFGAATNYGYTF. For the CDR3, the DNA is TGTGCCAGCAGCTTTGGGGCCGCAACTAACTATGGCTACACCTTC.

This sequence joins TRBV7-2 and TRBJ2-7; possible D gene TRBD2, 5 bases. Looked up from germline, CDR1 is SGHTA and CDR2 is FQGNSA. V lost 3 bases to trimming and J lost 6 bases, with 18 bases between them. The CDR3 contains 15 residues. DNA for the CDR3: TGTGCCAGCAGCTTCGCTAGCACCAAGATTGGCGAGCAGTACTTC. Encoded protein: CASSFASTKIGEQYF.

CDR3 nucleotides: TGTGCCTGGAGTGCCCCCCTGACTAGCGGGTTCTACGAGCAGTACTTC. The encoded protein is CAWSAPLTSGFYEQYF. This chain connects TRBV30 to TRBJ2-7, with 10 bases matching TRBD2. This CDR3 contains 16 residues. Germline V gives CDR1 GTSNPN, CDR2 SVGIG (reference sequence). The V segment lost 1 base and the J segment 3 bases; nucleotides outside the gene matches: 9.

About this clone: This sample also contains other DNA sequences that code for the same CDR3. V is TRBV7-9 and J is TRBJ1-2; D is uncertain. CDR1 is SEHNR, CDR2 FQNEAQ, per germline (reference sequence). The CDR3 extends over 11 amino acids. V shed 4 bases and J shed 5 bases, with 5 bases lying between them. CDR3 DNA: TGTGCCAGCAGCTCACTTTATGGCTACACCTTC. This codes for CASSSLYGYTF.

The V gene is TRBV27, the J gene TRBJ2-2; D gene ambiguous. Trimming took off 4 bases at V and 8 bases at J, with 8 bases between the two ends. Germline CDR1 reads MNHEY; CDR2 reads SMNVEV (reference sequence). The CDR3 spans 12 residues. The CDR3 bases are TGTGCCAGCAGTTCGAGCGAGGGGGAGCTGTTTTTT. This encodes CASSSSEGELFF.

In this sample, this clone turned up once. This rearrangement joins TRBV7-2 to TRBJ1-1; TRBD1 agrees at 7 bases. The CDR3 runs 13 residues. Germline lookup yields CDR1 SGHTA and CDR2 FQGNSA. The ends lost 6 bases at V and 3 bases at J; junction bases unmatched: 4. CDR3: CASSRQGYTEAFF. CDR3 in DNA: TGTGCCAGCAGTCGACAGGGCTACACTGAAGCTTTCTTT.

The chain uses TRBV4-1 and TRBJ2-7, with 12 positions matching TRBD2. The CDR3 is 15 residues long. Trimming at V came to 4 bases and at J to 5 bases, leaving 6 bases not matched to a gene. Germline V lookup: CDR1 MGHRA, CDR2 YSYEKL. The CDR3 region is CASSPRTSGANEQYF. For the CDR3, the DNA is TGCGCCAGCAGCCCCCGGACTAGCGGGGCGAACGAGCAGTACTTC.

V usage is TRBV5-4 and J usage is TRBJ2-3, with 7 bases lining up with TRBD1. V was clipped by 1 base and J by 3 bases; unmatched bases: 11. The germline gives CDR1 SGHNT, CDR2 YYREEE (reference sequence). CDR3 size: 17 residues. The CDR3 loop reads CASSLSILAGGTDTQYF. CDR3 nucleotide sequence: TGTGCCAGCAGCTTGTCCATCTTGGCAGGGGGTACAGATACGCAGTATTTT.

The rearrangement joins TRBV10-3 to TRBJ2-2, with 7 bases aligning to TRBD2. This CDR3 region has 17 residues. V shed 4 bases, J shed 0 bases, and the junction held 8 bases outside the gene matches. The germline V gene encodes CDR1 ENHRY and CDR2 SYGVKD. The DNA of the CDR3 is TGTGCCATCAGTGGGGATAGCGGGCTAGCGAACACCGGGGAGCTGTTTTTT. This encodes CAISGDSGLANTGELFF.

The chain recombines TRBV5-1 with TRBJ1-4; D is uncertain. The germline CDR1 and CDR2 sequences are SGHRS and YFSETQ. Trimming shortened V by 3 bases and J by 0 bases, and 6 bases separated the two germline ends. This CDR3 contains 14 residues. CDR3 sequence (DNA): TGCGCCAGCAGCTCCGTTTCAACTAATGAAAAACTGTTTTTT. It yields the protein CASSSVSTNEKLFF.

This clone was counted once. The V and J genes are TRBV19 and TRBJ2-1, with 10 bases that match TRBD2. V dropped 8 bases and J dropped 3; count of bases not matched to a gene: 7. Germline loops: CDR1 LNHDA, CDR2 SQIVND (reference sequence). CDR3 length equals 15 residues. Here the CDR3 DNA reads TGTGCCAGTGGTTTAGCGGGAGGAATCTACAATGAGCAGTTCTTC. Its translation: CASGLAGGIYNEQFF.

Written as DNA, the CDR3 is TGTGCCAGCAGCGCACAGACAGGGTCGTACACTGAAGCTTTCTTT. Amino acid sequence: CASSAQTGSYTEAFF. The chain joins TRBV7-8 to TRBJ1-1, with 7 bases lining up with TRBD1. Germline loops: CDR1 SGHVS, CDR2 FQNEAQ. V was pared by 5 bases and J by 3 bases, with 9 bases of the junction left unmatched. The CDR3 consists of 15 residues.

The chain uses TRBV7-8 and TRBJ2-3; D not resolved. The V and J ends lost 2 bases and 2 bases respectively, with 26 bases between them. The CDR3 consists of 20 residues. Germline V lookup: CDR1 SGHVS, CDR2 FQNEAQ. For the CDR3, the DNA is TGTGCCAGCAGCTTACAAACGAGAGCTACCCCTCTACCTCACACAGATACGCAGTATTTT. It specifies CASSLQTRATPLPHTDTQYF.

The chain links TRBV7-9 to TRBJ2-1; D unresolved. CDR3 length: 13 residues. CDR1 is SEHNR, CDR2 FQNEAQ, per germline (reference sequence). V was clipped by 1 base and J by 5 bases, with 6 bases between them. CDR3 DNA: TGTGCCAGCAGCTTAGTAGTCGACAATGAGCAGTTCTTC. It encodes CASSLVVDNEQFF.

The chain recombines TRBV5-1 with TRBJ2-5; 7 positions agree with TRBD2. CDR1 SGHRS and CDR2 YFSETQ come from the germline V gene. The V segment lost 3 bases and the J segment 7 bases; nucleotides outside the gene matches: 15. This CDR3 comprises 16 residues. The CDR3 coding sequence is TGCGCCAGCAGCTATGGGGGGGTATTCGAATGGGGGACCCAGTACTTC. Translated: CASSYGGVFEWGTQYF.

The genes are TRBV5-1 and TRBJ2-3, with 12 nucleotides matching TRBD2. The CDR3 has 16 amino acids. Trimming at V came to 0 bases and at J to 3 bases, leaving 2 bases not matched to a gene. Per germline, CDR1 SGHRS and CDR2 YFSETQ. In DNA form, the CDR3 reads TGCGCCAGCAGCTTGGGTCTAGCGGGAGGGACAGATACGCAGTATTTT. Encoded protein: CASSLGLAGGTDTQYF.

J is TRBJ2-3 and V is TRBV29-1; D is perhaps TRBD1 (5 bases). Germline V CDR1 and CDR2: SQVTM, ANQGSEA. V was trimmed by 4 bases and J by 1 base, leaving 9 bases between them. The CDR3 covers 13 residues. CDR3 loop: CSVAQTGTDTQYF. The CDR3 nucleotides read TGCAGCGTTGCCCAGACAGGCACAGATACGCAGTATTTT.

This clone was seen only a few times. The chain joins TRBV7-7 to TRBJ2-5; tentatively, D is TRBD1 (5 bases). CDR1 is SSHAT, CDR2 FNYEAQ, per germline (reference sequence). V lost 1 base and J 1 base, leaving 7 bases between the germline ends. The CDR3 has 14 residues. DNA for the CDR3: TGTGCCAGCAGCTTAGGACAGTTCCAAGAGACCCAGTACTTC. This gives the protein CASSLGQFQETQYF.

The CDR3 protein is CAGTVGGEAFF. The CDR3, as DNA: TGTGCCGGGACAGTCGGAGGGGAAGCTTTCTTT. The V gene is TRBV30, the J gene TRBJ1-1; 7 nucleotides agree with TRBD1. This CDR3 region has 11 residues. CDR1 and CDR2 (germline): GTSNPN, SVGIG (reference sequence). V was clipped by 8 bases and J by 8 bases; unmatched bases: 8. Based on the CDR3 plus reference TRBV30 and TRBJ1-1, the full variable domain is SQTIHQWPATLVQPVGSPLSLECTVEGTSNPNLYWYRQAAGRGLQLLFYSVGIGQISSEVPQNLSASRPQDRQFILSSKKLLLSDSGFYLCAGTVGGEAFFGQGTRLTVV.

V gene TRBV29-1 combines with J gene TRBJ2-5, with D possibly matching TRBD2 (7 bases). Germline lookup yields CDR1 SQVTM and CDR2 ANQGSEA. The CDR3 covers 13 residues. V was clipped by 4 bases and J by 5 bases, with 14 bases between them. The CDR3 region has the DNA TGCAGCGTTGGAGGGGGGGGTTCGGAGACCCAGTACTTC. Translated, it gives CSVGGGGSETQYF.